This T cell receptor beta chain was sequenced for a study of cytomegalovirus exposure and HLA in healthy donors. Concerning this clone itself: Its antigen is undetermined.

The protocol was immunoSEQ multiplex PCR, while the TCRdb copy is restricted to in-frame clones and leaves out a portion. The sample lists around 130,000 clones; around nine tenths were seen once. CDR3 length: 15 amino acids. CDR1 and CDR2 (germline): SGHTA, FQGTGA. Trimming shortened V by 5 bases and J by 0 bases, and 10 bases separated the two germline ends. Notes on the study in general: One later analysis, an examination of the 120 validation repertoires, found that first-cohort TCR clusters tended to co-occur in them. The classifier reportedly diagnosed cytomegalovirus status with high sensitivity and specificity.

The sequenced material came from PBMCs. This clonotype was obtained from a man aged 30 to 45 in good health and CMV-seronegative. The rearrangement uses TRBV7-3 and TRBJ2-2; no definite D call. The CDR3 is CASSPRGSNTGELFF. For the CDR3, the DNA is TGTGCCAGCAGCCCCCGCGGCTCGAACACCGGGGAGCTGTTTTTT.